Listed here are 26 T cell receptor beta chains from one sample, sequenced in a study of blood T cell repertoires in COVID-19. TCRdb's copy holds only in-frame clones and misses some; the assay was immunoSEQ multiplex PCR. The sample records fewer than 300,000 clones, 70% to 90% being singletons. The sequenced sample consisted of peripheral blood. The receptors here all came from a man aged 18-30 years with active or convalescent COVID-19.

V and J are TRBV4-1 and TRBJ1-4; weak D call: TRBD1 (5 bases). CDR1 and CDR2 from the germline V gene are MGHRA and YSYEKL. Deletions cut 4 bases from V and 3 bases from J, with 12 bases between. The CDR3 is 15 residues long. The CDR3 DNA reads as TGCGCCAGCAGCCTCCGAGGACAAGCTAATGAAAAACTGTTTTTT. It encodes CASSLRGQANEKLFF.

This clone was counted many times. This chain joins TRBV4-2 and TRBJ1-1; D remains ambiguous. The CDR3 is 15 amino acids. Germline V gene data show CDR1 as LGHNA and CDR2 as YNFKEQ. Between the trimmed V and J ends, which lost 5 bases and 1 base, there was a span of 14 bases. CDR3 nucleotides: TGTGCCAGCAGCACCGGGGTTTGGGAGAACACTGAAGCTTTCTTT. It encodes CASSTGVWENTEAFF.

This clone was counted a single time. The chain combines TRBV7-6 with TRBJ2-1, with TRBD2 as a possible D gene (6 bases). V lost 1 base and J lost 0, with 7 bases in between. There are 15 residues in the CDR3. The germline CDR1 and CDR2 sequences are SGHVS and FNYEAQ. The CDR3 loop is CASSLVGSSYNEQFF. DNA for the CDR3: TGTGCCAGCAGCTTAGTCGGGAGCTCCTACAATGAGCAGTTCTTC.

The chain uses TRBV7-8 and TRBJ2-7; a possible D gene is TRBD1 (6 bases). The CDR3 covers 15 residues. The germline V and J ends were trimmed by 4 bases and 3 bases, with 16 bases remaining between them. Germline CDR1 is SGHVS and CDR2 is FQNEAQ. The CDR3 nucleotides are TGTGCCAGCAGCTACGGACAGACCCTAAACTACGAGCAGTACTTC. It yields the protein CASSYGQTLNYEQYF.

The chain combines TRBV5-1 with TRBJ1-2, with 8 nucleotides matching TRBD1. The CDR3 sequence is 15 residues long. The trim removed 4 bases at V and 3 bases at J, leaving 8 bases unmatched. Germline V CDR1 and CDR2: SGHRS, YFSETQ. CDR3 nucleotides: TGCGCCAGCAGCCCGGCCAGGGGGCTCGACTATGGCTACACCTTC. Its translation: CASSPARGLDYGYTF.

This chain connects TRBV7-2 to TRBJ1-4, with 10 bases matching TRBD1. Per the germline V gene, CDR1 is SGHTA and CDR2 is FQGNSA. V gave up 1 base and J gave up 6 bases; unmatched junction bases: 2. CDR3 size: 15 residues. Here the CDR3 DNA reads TGTGCCAGCAGCTTAGATGGGACAGGGGATGAAAAACTGTTTTTT. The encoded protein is CASSLDGTGDEKLFF.

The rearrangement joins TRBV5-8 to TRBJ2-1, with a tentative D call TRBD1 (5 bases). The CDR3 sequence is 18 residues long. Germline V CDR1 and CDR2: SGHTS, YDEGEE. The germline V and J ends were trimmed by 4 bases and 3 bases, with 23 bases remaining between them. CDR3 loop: CASSLQRSQGPFYNEQFF. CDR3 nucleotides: TGTGCCAGCAGCCTCCAGAGGTCCCAGGGTCCTTTCTACAATGAGCAGTTCTTC.

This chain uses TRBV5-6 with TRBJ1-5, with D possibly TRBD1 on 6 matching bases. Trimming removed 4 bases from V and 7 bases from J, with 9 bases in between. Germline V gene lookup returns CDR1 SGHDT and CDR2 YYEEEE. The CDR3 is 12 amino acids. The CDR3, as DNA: TGTGCCAGCAGCGTGGGGGGCCAGCCCCAGCATTTT. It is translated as CASSVGGQPQHF. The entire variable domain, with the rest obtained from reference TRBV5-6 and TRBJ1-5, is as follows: DAGVTQSPTHLIKTRGQQVTLRCSPKSGHDTVSWYQQALGQGPQFIFQYYEEEERQRGNFPDRFSGHQFPNYSSELNVNALLLGDSALYLCASSVGGQPQHFGDGTRLSIL.

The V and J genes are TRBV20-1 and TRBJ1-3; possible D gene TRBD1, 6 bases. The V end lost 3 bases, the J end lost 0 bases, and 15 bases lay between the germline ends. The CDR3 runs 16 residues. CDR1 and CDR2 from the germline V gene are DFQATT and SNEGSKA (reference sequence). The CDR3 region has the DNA TGCAGTGCTAGTCGGGTCGAGGGGGTCTCTGGAAACACCATATATTTT. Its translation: CSASRVEGVSGNTIYF.

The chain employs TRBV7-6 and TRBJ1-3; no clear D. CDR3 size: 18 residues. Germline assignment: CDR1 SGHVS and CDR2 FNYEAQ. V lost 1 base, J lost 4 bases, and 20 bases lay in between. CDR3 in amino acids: CASSLGLVRVGNGNTIYF. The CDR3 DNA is TGTGCCAGCAGCTTAGGTCTCGTTCGGGTCGGGAACGGAAACACCATATATTTT.

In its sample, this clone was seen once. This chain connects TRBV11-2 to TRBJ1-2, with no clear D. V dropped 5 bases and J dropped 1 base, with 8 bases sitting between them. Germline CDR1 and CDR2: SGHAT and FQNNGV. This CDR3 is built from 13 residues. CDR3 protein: CASSPSFNYGYTF. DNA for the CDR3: TGTGCCAGCAGCCCGAGTTTTAACTATGGCTACACCTTC.

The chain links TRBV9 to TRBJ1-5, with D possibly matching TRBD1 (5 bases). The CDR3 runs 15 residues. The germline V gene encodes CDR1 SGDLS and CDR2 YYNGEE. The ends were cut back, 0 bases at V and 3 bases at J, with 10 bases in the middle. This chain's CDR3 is CASSVGGGYNQPQHF. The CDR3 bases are TGTGCCAGCAGCGTAGGGGGGGGATACAATCAGCCCCAGCATTTT.

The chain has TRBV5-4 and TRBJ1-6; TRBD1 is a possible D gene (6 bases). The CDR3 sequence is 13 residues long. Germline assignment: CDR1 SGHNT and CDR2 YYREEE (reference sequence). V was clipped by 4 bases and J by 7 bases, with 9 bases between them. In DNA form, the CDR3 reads TGTGCCAGCAGCGGGGGCGGGAATTCACCCCTCCACTTT. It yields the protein CASSGGGNSPLHF.

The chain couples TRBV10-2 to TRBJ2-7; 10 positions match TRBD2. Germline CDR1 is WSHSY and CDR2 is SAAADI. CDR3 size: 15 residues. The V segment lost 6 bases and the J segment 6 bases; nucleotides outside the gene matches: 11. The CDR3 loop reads CASSSSGGDVGEQYF. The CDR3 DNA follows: TGCGCCAGCAGCTCTAGCGGGGGAGATGTAGGCGAGCAGTACTTC.

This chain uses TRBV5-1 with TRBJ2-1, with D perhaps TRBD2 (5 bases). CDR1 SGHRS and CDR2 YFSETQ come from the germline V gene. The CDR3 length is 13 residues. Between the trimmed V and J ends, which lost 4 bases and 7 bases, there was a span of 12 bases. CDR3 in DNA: TGCGCCAGCAGCCCGAGGGTAGAGAATGAGCAGTTCTTC. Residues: CASSPRVENEQFF.

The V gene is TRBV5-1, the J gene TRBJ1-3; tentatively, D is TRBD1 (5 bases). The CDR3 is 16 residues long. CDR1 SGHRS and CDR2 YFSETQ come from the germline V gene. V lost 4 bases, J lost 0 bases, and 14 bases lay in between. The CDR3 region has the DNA TGCGCCAGCAGCGGAACAGGTGCGACCTCTGGAAACACCATATATTTT. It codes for CASSGTGATSGNTIYF.

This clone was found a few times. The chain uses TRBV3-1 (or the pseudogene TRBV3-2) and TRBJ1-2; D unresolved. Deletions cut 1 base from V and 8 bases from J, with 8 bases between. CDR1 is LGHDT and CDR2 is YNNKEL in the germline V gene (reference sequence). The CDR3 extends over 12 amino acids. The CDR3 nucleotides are TGTGCCAGCAGCCAAGCTCCTCTCGGCTACACCTTC. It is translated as CASSQAPLGYTF.

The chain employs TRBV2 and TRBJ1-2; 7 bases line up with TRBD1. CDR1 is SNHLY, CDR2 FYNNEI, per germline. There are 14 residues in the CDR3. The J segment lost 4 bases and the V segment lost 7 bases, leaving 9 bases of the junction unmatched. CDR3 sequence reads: CASTQGEAPYGYTF. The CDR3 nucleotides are TGTGCCAGCACCCAGGGGGAGGCCCCCTATGGCTACACCTTC. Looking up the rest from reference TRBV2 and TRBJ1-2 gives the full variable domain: EPEVTQTPSHQVTQMGQEVILRCVPISNHLYFYWYRQILGQKVEFLVSFYNNEISEKSEIFDDQFSVERPDGSNFTLKIRSTKLEDSAMYFCASTQGEAPYGYTFGSGTRLTVV.

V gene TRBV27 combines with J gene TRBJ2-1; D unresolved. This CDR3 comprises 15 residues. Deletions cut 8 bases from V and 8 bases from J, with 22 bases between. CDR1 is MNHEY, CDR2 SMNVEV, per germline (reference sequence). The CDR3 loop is CASARLVVSIYEQFF. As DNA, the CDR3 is TGTGCCAGCGCCCGTTTGGTAGTTTCTATCTATGAGCAGTTCTTC.

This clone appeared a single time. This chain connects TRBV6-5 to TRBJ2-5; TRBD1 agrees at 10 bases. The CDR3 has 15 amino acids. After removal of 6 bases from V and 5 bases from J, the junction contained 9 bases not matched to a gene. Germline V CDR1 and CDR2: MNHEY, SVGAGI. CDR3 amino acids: CASSLMTGGLETQYF. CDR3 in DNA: TGTGCCAGCAGCCTCATGACAGGGGGCTTGGAGACCCAGTACTTC.

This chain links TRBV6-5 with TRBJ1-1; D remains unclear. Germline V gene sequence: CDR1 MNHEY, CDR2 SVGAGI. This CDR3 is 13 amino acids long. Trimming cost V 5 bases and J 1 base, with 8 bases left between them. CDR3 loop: CASSLASNTEAFF. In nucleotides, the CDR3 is TGTGCCAGCAGTCTAGCCTCGAACACTGAAGCTTTCTTT.

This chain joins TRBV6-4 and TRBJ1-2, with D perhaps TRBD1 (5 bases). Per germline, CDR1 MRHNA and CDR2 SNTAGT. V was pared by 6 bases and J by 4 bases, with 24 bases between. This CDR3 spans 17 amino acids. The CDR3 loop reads CASSANKYTAGPYGYTF. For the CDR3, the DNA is TGTGCCAGCAGCGCTAACAAGTATACAGCGGGGCCCTATGGCTACACCTTC.

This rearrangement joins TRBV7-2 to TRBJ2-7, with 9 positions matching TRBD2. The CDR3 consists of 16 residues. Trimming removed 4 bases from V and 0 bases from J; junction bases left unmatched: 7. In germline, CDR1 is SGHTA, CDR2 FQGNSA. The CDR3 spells CASSSVRGGDSYEQYF. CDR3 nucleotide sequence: TGTGCCAGCAGCTCGGTACGCGGGGGGGACTCCTACGAGCAGTACTTC.

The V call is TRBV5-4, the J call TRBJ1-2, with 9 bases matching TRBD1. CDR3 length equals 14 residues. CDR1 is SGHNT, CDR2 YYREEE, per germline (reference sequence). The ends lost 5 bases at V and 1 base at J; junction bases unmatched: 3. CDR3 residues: CASRDRGVNYGYTF. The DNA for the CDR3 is TGTGCCAGCAGGGACAGGGGAGTTAACTATGGCTACACCTTC.

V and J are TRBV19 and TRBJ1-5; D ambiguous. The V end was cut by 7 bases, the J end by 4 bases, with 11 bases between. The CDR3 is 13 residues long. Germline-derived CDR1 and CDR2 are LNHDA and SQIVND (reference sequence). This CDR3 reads CASTERVNQPQHF. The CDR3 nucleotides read TGTGCCAGTACCGAGAGGGTTAATCAGCCCCAGCATTTT.

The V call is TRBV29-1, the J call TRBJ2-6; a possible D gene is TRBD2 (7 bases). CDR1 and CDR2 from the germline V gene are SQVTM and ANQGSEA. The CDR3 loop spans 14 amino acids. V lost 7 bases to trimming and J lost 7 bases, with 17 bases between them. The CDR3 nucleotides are TGCAGCGCCAATACGGGGGGCGAAGCCAACGTCCTGACTTTC. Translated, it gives CSANTGGEANVLTF.